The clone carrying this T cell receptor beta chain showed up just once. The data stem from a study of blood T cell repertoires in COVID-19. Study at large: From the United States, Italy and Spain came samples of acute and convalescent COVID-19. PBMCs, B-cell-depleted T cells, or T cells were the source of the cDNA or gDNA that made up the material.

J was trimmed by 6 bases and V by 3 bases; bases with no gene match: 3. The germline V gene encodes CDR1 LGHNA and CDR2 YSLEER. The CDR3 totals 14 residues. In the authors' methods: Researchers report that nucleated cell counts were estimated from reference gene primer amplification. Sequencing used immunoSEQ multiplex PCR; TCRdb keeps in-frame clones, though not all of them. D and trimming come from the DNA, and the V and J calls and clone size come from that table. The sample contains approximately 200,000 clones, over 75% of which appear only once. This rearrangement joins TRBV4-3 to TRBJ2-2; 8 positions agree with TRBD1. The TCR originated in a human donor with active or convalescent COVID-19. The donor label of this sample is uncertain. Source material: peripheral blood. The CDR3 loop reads CASSHLQGAGELFF. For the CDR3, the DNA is TGCGCCAGCAGCCACCTACAGGGGGCCGGGGAGCTGTTTTTT.